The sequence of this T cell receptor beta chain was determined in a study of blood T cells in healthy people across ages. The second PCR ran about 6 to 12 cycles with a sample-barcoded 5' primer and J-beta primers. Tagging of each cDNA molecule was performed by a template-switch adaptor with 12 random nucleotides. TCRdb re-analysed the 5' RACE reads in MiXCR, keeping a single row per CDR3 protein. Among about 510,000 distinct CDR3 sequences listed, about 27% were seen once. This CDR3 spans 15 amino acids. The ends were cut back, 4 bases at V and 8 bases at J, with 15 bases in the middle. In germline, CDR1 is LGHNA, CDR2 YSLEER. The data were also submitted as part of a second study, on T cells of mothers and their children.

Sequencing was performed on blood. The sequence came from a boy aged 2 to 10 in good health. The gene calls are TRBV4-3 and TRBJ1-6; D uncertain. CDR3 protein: CASSRGTEPYSPLHF. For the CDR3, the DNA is TGCGCCAGCAGCCGCGGAACCGAACCTTATTCACCCCTCCACTTT.